This T cell receptor beta chain derives from a study of blood T cell repertoires in COVID-19. Study in general: COVID-19 samples, acute and convalescent, were from the United States, Italy and Spain. The analysed material was cDNA or gDNA that came from T cells, B-cell-depleted T cells, or PBMCs.

Germline lookup yields CDR1 GTSNPN and CDR2 SVGIG (reference sequence). The ends were cut back, 1 base at V and 0 bases at J, with 13 bases in the middle. This CDR3 has 15 residues. In the original processing: Amplification of reference gene primers provided the estimated nucleated cell counts. TCRdb keeps only in-frame clones here, not all; method: immunoSEQ multiplex PCR. The V and J calls and clone size are taken from that table; D and trimming were inferred from the DNA. The sample lists about 92,000 clones, about 70% seen once, with just under 25% in the top ten. Sequenced material: peripheral blood. The sequence was collected from a woman aged 55 to 70 in a cohort sampled during active or convalescent COVID-19. This chain uses TRBV30 with TRBJ2-7, with a weak D call TRBD1 (6 bases). CDR3 protein: CAWSGLRDNSYEQYF. Here the CDR3 DNA reads TGTGCCTGGAGTGGCCTCCGGGACAACTCCTACGAGCAGTACTTC.